This entry lists 4 T cell receptor beta chains sequenced from one sample in a study of blood T cell repertoires in COVID-19. Generated by immunoSEQ multiplex PCR, the TCRdb table keeps only in-frame clones and is missing some. The sample has around 160,000 clones, around 90% seen once. The specimen was PBMCs or T cells enriched from blood (not recorded which). The receptors stem from a middle-aged woman who had been exposed to COVID-19.

This clone showed up just once. The chain carries TRBV6-2 or TRBV6-3 and TRBJ1-5, with D possibly TRBD1 on 5 matching bases. Trimming took off 4 bases at V and 7 bases at J, with 11 bases between the two ends. This CDR3 region has 13 residues. CDR1 is MNHEY and CDR2 is SVGEGT in the germline V gene. CDR3 in DNA: TGTGCCAGCAGTTTGGGGGGGAGGCAGCCCCAGCATTTT. The encoded protein is CASSLGGRQPQHF.

The V call is TRBV5-1, the J call TRBJ2-5; D gene ambiguous. Germline V gene sequence: CDR1 SGHRS, CDR2 YFSETQ. The CDR3 contains 14 residues. Trimming pared 0 bases from V and 4 bases from J, leaving 10 bases between. CDR3 bases: TGCGCCAGCAGCTTGGGCGGCCAAAGAGAGACCCAGTACTTC. This encodes CASSLGGQRETQYF.

DNA for the CDR3: TGTGCCAGCAGCTCCCTAGCGGGGGCCTACAATGAGCAGTTCTTC. This translates into CASSSLAGAYNEQFF. The rearrangement uses TRBV7-8 and TRBJ2-1; 10 nucleotides line up with TRBD2. The CDR3 extends over 15 amino acids. The ends lost 4 bases at V and 2 bases at J; junction bases unmatched: 2. The germline V gene encodes CDR1 SGHVS and CDR2 FQNEAQ.

This rearrangement joins TRBV5-8 to TRBJ2-1; 9 positions match TRBD1. The CDR3 consists of 14 residues. V lost 5 bases to trimming and J lost 4 bases; unmatched junction nucleotides: 4. CDR1 is SGHTS, CDR2 YDEGEE, per germline. This CDR3 is CASRGTGSYNEQFF. Written as DNA, the CDR3 is TGTGCCAGCAGGGGGACAGGGAGTTACAATGAGCAGTTCTTC.